Each of the 26 T cell receptor beta chains below was sequenced from the same sample in a study of CD8 T cells in ankylosing spondylitis. MiXCR, run by TCRdb on the 5' RACE reads, gives a single entry per CDR3 protein. The profile shows about 130,000 distinct CDR3 sequences, around 6.6% of them singletons. The sample comprised blood, either unsorted or a sorted T cell fraction (not recorded which). The receptors derive from a female donor with ankylosing spondylitis or in good health (not recorded which).

The chain has TRBV28 and TRBJ1-2, with D perhaps TRBD1 (5 bases). The CDR3 contains 12 residues. Per germline, CDR1 MDHEN and CDR2 SYDVKM. V shed 6 bases and J shed 2 bases, with 7 bases lying between them. CDR3 in amino acids: CASRPGNYGYTF. CDR3 in DNA: TGTGCCAGCAGGCCAGGGAACTATGGCTACACCTTC.

This clonotype occurred many times. V gene TRBV27 combines with J gene TRBJ2-7; 7 nucleotides align to TRBD2. The V and J ends lost 6 bases and 5 bases, in that order; junction bases with no gene match: 10. The CDR3 is 14 residues long. Germline assignment: CDR1 MNHEY and CDR2 SMNVEV (reference sequence). The CDR3 region has the DNA TGTGCCAGCAGACATAGCGGGTCAGAGGACGAGCAGTACTTC. Translation gives CASRHSGSEDEQYF.

This clonotype was counted many times. The rearrangement links TRBV3-1 to TRBJ2-7; D is unresolved. Between the trimmed V and J ends, which lost 4 bases and 2 bases, there was a span of 9 bases. CDR1 LGHDT and CDR2 YNNKEL come from the germline V gene (reference sequence). This CDR3 has 13 residues. The CDR3 DNA sequence: TGTGCCAGCAGCCTTACGAAAGCCTACGAGCAGTACTTC. It encodes CASSLTKAYEQYF.

This clonotype was seen repeatedly, ten times or more. V is TRBV11-3 and J is TRBJ2-1; no definite D call. Germline V CDR1 and CDR2: SGHNT, YENEEA. There are 13 residues in the CDR3. Trimming pared 3 bases from V and 4 bases from J, leaving 7 bases between. CDR3 nucleotides: TGTGCCAGCAGCTTTTCGGATTACAATGAGCAGTTCTTC. Translation: CASSFSDYNEQFF.

This clonotype was seen repeatedly, ten times or more. The chain couples TRBV20-1 to TRBJ1-5; the D is unclear. V lost 0 bases and J 11 bases, leaving 17 bases between the germline ends. Germline CDR1 DFQATT, CDR2 SNEGSKA (reference sequence). This CDR3 is built from 14 residues. The CDR3 bases are TGCAGTGCTAGAGAGACCCCGGGTAGGGAGTCCCAGCATTTT. Residues: CSARETPGRESQHF.

The table lists this clonotype with many counts. The CDR3 loop is CASSLMAGENQPQHF. The CDR3 DNA follows: TGTGCCAGCAGTTTAATGGCAGGAGAGAATCAGCCCCAGCATTTT. The chain joins TRBV12-3 or TRBV12-4 to TRBJ1-5; D not certain. This CDR3 region has 15 residues. V lost 2 bases and J lost 4, with 12 bases in between.

There are many counts of this clonotype. The chain couples TRBV5-1 to TRBJ1-6; 7 nucleotides line up with TRBD1. CDR1 is SGHRS, CDR2 YFSETQ, per germline. The CDR3 spans 14 residues. After removal of 5 bases from V and 7 bases from J, the junction contained 6 bases not matched to a gene. As DNA, the CDR3 is TGCGCCAGCAGAGTACAGGGGCGAAATTCACCCCTCCACTTT. Translation gives CASRVQGRNSPLHF.

This clonotype was observed at least ten times. The V and J genes are TRBV6-1 and TRBJ1-1; D unresolved. This CDR3 has 13 residues. CDR1 is MNHNS, CDR2 SASEGT, per germline. Trimming removed 8 bases from V and 5 bases from J, with 15 bases in between. The CDR3 protein is CASSRPRATEAFF. The CDR3 region has the DNA TGTGCCAGCTCCCGACCCCGGGCTACTGAAGCTTTCTTT.

This clonotype showed up many times. The genes are TRBV7-2 and TRBJ2-7; D might be TRBD2 (5 bases). This CDR3 contains 12 residues. Trimming took 1 base from V and 5 from J, leaving 6 bases between them. Germline-derived CDR1 and CDR2 are SGHTA and FQGNSA. The CDR3: CASSLVEDEQYF. The CDR3 nucleotides read TGTGCCAGCAGCTTAGTGGAGGACGAGCAGTACTTC.

This chain connects TRBV7-6 to TRBJ2-7; D not certain. CDR3 size: 12 residues. The germline CDR1 and CDR2 sequences are SGHVS and FNYEAQ. V was pared by 4 bases and J by 6 bases, with 10 bases between. This CDR3 reads CASSSISLEQYF. CDR3 sequence (DNA): TGTGCCAGCAGCTCCATCTCCCTCGAGCAGTACTTC.

This clonotype was seen at least ten times. The V gene is TRBV20-1, the J gene TRBJ1-2; no firm D call. Per the germline V gene, CDR1 is DFQATT and CDR2 is SNEGSKA (reference sequence). Trimming took off 3 bases at V and 6 bases at J, with 8 bases between the two ends. This CDR3 has 11 residues. This chain's CDR3 is CSARTLDGYTF. The DNA of the CDR3 is TGCAGTGCTAGGACCCTAGATGGCTACACCTTC.

This clonotype has just a few counts. This chain joins TRBV7-2 and TRBJ2-1; 8 nucleotides line up with TRBD1. V was pared by 5 bases and J by 7 bases, with 7 bases of the junction left unmatched. Germline CDR1 reads SGHTA; CDR2 reads FQGNSA. CDR3 length: 14 amino acids. The CDR3 DNA follows: TGTGCCAGCAGCCATCGGACAGGGACGAATGAGCAGTTCTTC. It yields the protein CASSHRTGTNEQFF.

Remarks on this clonotype: This may stem from a read error, because a much larger clone lies one nucleotide away. V usage is TRBV28 and J usage is TRBJ2-2; D might be TRBD2 (6 bases). The CDR3 consists of 17 residues. The germline gives CDR1 MDHEN, CDR2 SYDVKM. CDR3 in DNA: TGTGCCAGCAGTTCCCCGCGACTGCGCGGGGTGGCCGGGGTGCTGTTTTTT. This gives the protein CASSSPRLRGVAGVLFF.

There are many counts of this clonotype. The chain couples TRBV3-1 to TRBJ2-2; D is unclear. Germline V gene lookup returns CDR1 LGHDT and CDR2 YNNKEL (reference sequence). This CDR3 has 16 residues. Trimming stripped 4 bases from V and 4 bases from J, with 16 bases between. CDR3 DNA: TGTGCCAGCAGCCGCCCCCTCCCCTCCCGCACCGGGGAGCTGTTTTTT. It translates to CASSRPLPSRTGELFF.

There are many counts of this clonotype. The gene calls are TRBV2 and TRBJ2-2, with unresolved D. The V gene's germline CDR1 is SNHLY and CDR2 FYNNEI. The CDR3 has 14 residues. Trimming left V 4 bases short and J 0 bases short, with 6 bases between. CDR3 nucleotide sequence: TGTGCCAGCAGTGCATTATCGAACACCGGGGAGCTGTTTTTT. Translated: CASSALSNTGELFF.

At least ten counts were recorded for this clonotype. J is TRBJ1-4 and V is TRBV2, with TRBD1 as a possible D gene (6 bases). The V end was cut by 3 bases, the J end by 7 bases, with 12 bases between. Germline CDR1 reads SNHLY; CDR2 reads FYNNEI. The CDR3 runs to 14 residues. This chain's CDR3 is CASSDRGRGEKLFF. CDR3 nucleotide sequence: TGTGCCAGCAGTGACAGGGGAAGGGGTGAAAAACTGTTTTTT. Complete variable domain (other parts from reference TRBV2 and TRBJ1-4): EPEVTQTPSHQVTQMGQEVILRCVPISNHLYFYWYRQILGQKVEFLVSFYNNEISEKSEIFDDQFSVERPDGSNFTLKIRSTKLEDSAMYFCASSDRGRGEKLFFGSGTQLSVL.

This clonotype appeared many times. The chain is built from TRBV2 and TRBJ1-4, with D perhaps matching TRBD1 (5 bases). Germline CDR1 and CDR2: SNHLY and FYNNEI. Trimming pared 6 bases from V and 6 bases from J, leaving 11 bases between. The length of the CDR3 is 13 residues. CDR3 coding DNA: TGTGCCAGCAGAGACGGGACCGATGAAAAACTGTTTTTT. It codes for CASRDGTDEKLFF.

The table lists this clonotype with many counts. The chain recombines TRBV2 with TRBJ2-7; D call uncertain. Germline CDR1 and CDR2: SNHLY and FYNNEI. The CDR3 is 13 amino acids. Trimming removed 4 bases at V and 5 bases at J, with 12 bases between. The CDR3 sequence: CASSVTWSDEQYF. Written as DNA, the CDR3 is TGTGCCAGCAGTGTAACCTGGAGTGACGAGCAGTACTTC.

The sample holds many counts of this clonotype. This chain connects TRBV28 to TRBJ2-3, with D possibly TRBD1 on 5 matching bases. Germline values: CDR1 MDHEN, CDR2 SYDVKM. V was pared by 3 bases and J by 1 base, with 8 bases between. This CDR3 is built from 14 residues. The CDR3 nucleotides read TGTGCCAGCAGTTTCACACAGGGCACAGATACGCAGTATTTT. It is translated as CASSFTQGTDTQYF. Complete variable domain (other parts from reference TRBV28 and TRBJ2-3): DVKVTQSSRYLVKRTGEKVFLECVQDMDHENMFWYRQDPGLGLRLIYFSYDVKMKEKGDIPEGYSVSREKKERFSLILESASTNQTSMYLCASSFTQGTDTQYFGPGTRLTVL.

Many counts were recorded for this clonotype. The gene calls are TRBV5-1 and TRBJ1-2; 10 positions agree with TRBD1. The CDR3 sequence is 15 residues long. J gave up 4 bases and V 4 bases, and 7 bases lay outside the gene matches. In germline, CDR1 is SGHRS, CDR2 YFSETQ. CDR3 amino acids: CASSPPGQGTYGYTF. CDR3 DNA sequence: TGCGCCAGCAGCCCTCCGGGACAGGGGACCTATGGCTACACCTTC.

This clonotype showed up many times. The J gene is TRBJ2-1, the V gene TRBV5-1; 8 positions agree with TRBD2. The germline gives CDR1 SGHRS, CDR2 YFSETQ. The CDR3 contains 16 residues. Trimming at V came to 2 bases and at J to 0 bases, leaving 4 bases not matched to a gene. In nucleotides, the CDR3 is TGCGCCAGCAGCTTCCGTAGCGGGGACTCCTACAATGAGCAGTTCTTC. This sequence encodes CASSFRSGDSYNEQFF. Full variable domain (rest looked up from reference TRBV5-1 and TRBJ2-1): KAGVTQTPRYLIKTRGQQVTLSCSPISGHRSVSWYQQTPGQGLQFLFEYFSETQRNKGNFPGRFSGRQFSNSRSEMNVSTLELGDSALYLCASSFRSGDSYNEQFFGPGTRLTVL.

This clonotype occurred many times. V gene TRBV29-1 combines with J gene TRBJ2-7; 9 nucleotides line up with TRBD2. Trimming removed 2 bases from V and 0 bases from J; junction bases left unmatched: 11. Germline V gene sequence: CDR1 SQVTM, CDR2 ANQGSEA. The CDR3 contains 17 residues. In nucleotides, the CDR3 is TGCAGCGTTGAAAGTGGATGGCGGGGGGGGAGCTCCTACGAGCAGTACTTC. Protein sequence: CSVESGWRGGSSYEQYF.

This clonotype came up many times. This chain connects TRBV12-3 or TRBV12-4 to TRBJ2-6; D is unresolved. V gave up 4 bases and J gave up 0 bases, with 7 bases separating them. This CDR3 comprises 15 residues. The CDR3 DNA is TGTGCCAGCAGTTCTCACAGCTCTGGGGCCAACGTCCTGACTTTC. Translation gives CASSSHSSGANVLTF.

The table lists this clonotype with many counts. The V and J genes are TRBV5-1 and TRBJ2-7; D is perhaps TRBD1 (6 bases). Germline V gene lookup returns CDR1 SGHRS and CDR2 YFSETQ. CDR3 length: 14 residues. Trimming left V 2 bases short and J 7 bases short, with 16 bases between. This CDR3 is CASSLEQGRREQYF. As DNA, the CDR3 is TGCGCCAGCAGCTTAGAACAGGGCCGGAGGGAGCAGTACTTC.

This clonotype has a count of ten or more. V gene TRBV19 combines with J gene TRBJ2-4; TRBD2 is a possible D gene (5 bases). Germline V gene sequence: CDR1 LNHDA, CDR2 SQIVND (reference sequence). V was pared by 5 bases and J by 0 bases, with 14 bases between. The CDR3 length is 16 residues. CDR3 bases: TGTGCCAGTAGTCCCCGGGGAGACTTAGCCAAAAACATTCAGTACTTC. Translating gives CASSPRGDLAKNIQYF.

This clonotype was counted at least ten times. The V gene is TRBV7-9, the J gene TRBJ2-2, with D maybe TRBD1 (6 bases). Trimming removed 7 bases at V and 2 bases at J, with 23 bases between. CDR3 length: 18 amino acids. Germline V gene lookup returns CDR1 SEHNR and CDR2 FQNEAQ (reference sequence). The CDR3 sequence: CASISDSWGSRNTGELFF. The CDR3 nucleotides read TGTGCCAGCATCTCGGACAGCTGGGGGTCTCGAAACACCGGGGAGCTGTTTTTT. Supplemented by reference TRBV7-9 and TRBJ2-2, the full variable domain reads DTGVSQNPRHKITKRGQNVTFRCDPISEHNRLYWYRQTLGQGPEFLTYFQNEAQLEKSRLLSDRFSAERPKGSFSTLEIQRTEQGDSAMYLCASISDSWGSRNTGELFFGEGSRLTVL.